The clone carrying this T cell receptor (beta chain) has just one count. Clones were read by immunoSEQ multiplex PCR, and TCRdb kept only the in-frame ones, dropping some. Altogether about 360,000 clones are present, 70% to 90% being singletons, with the ten largest covering 0.65% to 0.95%. The CDR3 is made up of 15 amino acids. Germline trimming cut 7 bases from V and 1 base from J; bases unmatched to any gene: 7. The germline V gene encodes CDR1 MNHNY and CDR2 SVGAGI (reference sequence). This sample was included in a study of cytomegalovirus exposure and HLA in healthy donors. The sequenced material came from PBMCs. The chain has TRBV6-6 and TRBJ2-7; TRBD1 agrees at 10 bases. This clonotype was sampled from a woman aged 18-35 years in good health and CMV-seronegative. The CDR3 loop reads CASKLGQGESYEQYF. CDR3 nucleotide sequence: TGTGCCAGCAAACTTGGACAGGGGGAGTCCTACGAGCAGTACTTC.